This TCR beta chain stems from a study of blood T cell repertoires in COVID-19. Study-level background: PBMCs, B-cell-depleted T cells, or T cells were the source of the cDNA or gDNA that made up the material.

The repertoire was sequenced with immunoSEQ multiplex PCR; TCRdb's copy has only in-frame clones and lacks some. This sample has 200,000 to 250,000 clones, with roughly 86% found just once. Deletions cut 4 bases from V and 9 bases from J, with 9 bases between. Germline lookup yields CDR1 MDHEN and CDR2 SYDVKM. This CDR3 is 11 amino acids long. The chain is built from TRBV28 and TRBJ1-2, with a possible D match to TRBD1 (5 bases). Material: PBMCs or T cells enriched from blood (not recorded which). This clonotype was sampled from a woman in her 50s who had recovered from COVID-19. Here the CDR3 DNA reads TGTGCCAGCAGTTCAGCAGGGAGCTACACCTTC. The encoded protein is CASSSAGSYTF.